Described below is a single T cell receptor (beta chain) sequence and its context. Its antigen is currently unknown. This record comes from a study of OX40 agonist ivuxolimab in advanced cancers. Turning to the study itself: People in dose escalation had one of these cancers: hepatocellular carcinoma, melanoma, renal cell or head and neck cancer.

Study-wide results and caveats: Partial responders at 0.1-3.0 mg/kg had among the lowest clonal expansion. The expanded peripheral T cells' antigen specificity was not determined.

Profiled with immunoSEQ multiplex PCR; TCRdb holds only in-frame clones, not every one. The repertoire holds around 46,000 clones, around 89% seen once, with roughly 31% in the top ten. V shed 5 bases, J shed 3 bases, and the junction held 6 bases outside the gene matches. This CDR3 has 14 amino acids. The germline gives CDR1 SGHAT, CDR2 FQDESV (reference sequence). V gene TRBV11-1 combines with J gene TRBJ1-1; TRBD1 agrees at 7 bases. This TCR was recovered from an adult with an advanced solid tumor such as melanoma, head and neck, liver or kidney cancer. The sample was CD4+ or CD8+ T cells sorted from blood, taken in a trial of the OX40 agonist ivuxolimab. The CDR3 sequence: CASSRKTGHTEAFF. The CDR3 coding sequence is TGTGCCAGCAGCCGTAAGACAGGGCACACTGAAGCTTTCTTT.